Below, 27 T cell receptor beta chains from the same sample are listed, as sequenced in a study of memory CD4+ T cells and cytomegalovirus serostatus. Profiled with immunoSEQ multiplex PCR; TCRdb holds only in-frame clones, not every one. Here the sample spans 50,000 or so clones, about 83% being singletons. Single viable CD3+CD4+CD8-CD45RO+ cells were sorted as the memory CD4+ T cells. The material sequenced was memory CD4+ T cells from blood. These receptors all stem from an adult in good health and CMV-seropositive.

The DNA for the CDR3 is TGTGCCAGCAGCCGCGGGGGTCCGGGCGGTACGCAGTATTTT. Encoded protein: CASSRGGPGGTQYF. The chain employs TRBV7-2 and TRBJ2-3; TRBD2 matches 7 bases. Germline assignment: CDR1 SGHTA and CDR2 FQGNSA. The CDR3 contains 14 residues. The V gene end was trimmed by 5 bases and the J gene end by 8 bases; junction bases not matched to a gene: 10. The whole variable domain, filled in from reference TRBV7-2 and TRBJ2-3, reads GAGVSQSPSNKVTEKGKDVELRCDPISGHTALYWYRQSLGQGLEFLIYFQGNSAPDKSGLPSDRFSAERTGGSVSTLTIQRTQQEDSAVYLCASSRGGPGGTQYFGPGTRLTVL.

This clone has a single count. The chain carries TRBV4-1 and TRBJ2-5, with TRBD2 matching over 7 bases. After removal of 1 base from V and 5 bases from J, the junction contained 7 bases not matched to a gene. The CDR3 sequence is 15 residues long. Germline CDR1 and CDR2: MGHRA and YSYEKL. This chain's CDR3 is CASSQGVSGSETQYF. The CDR3 DNA is TGCGCCAGCAGCCAAGGGGTTAGCGGGTCGGAGACCCAGTACTTC.

The genes are TRBV15 and TRBJ1-5; D gene uncertain. Germline V CDR1 and CDR2: LNHNV, YYDKDF (reference sequence). Trimming pared 5 bases from V and 0 bases from J, leaving 11 bases between. This CDR3 is 15 amino acids long. CDR3 DNA: TGTGCCACCAGCCCTCTTGGGTATAGCAATCAGCCCCAGCATTTT. It specifies CATSPLGYSNQPQHF.

This chain connects TRBV29-1 to TRBJ2-3, with D hard to call. This CDR3 contains 13 residues. Trimming shortened V by 7 bases and J by 6 bases, and 17 bases separated the two germline ends. In germline, CDR1 is SQVTM, CDR2 ANQGSEA. The CDR3 DNA sequence: TGCAGCGCTACTAAGGGAAATTTGGATACGCAGTATTTT. Protein product: CSATKGNLDTQYF.

The chain has TRBV5-1 and TRBJ2-7, with 10 bases fitting TRBD2. J gave up 6 bases and V 3 bases, and 6 bases lay outside the gene matches. There are 14 residues in the CDR3. Germline V CDR1 and CDR2: SGHRS, YFSETQ. As DNA, the CDR3 is TGCGCCAGCAGCTACCTAGCGGGAGCAGGCGAGCAGTACTTC. Encoded protein: CASSYLAGAGEQYF.

The chain has TRBV19 and TRBJ1-1; 7 bases fit TRBD1. Germline values: CDR1 LNHDA, CDR2 SQIVND (reference sequence). The CDR3 consists of 13 residues. Germline trimming cut 5 bases from V and 4 bases from J; bases unmatched to any gene: 4. CDR3 loop: CASSGDSTTEAFF. DNA for the CDR3: TGTGCCAGTAGTGGGGACAGTACCACTGAAGCTTTCTTT.

The V and J genes are TRBV7-8 and TRBJ1-2; TRBD1 matches 9 bases. CDR3 size: 16 residues. V lost 2 bases, J lost 4 bases, and 8 bases stayed unmatched. CDR1 and CDR2 (germline): SGHVS, FQNEAQ. In DNA, the CDR3 is TGTGCCAGCAGCTTATATACAGGGGGCGAGGCCTATGGCTACACCTTC. Translating gives CASSLYTGGEAYGYTF.

This chain connects TRBV11-3 to TRBJ2-1, with D hard to call. CDR1 is SGHNT and CDR2 is YENEEA in the germline V gene. The CDR3 totals 13 residues. Trimming took 1 base from V and 5 from J, leaving 6 bases between them. CDR3 loop: CASSLGPNNEQFF. The CDR3, as DNA: TGTGCCAGCAGCTTAGGGCCAAACAATGAGCAGTTCTTC.

DNA of the CDR3: TGTGCCAGCAGTCCTTTATGGGGTGCCGCGAACACTGAAGCTTTCTTT. This encodes CASSPLWGAANTEAFF. The rearrangement joins TRBV28 to TRBJ1-1; D unclear. The V and J ends lost 5 bases and 1 base respectively, with 17 bases between them. Germline V lookup: CDR1 MDHEN, CDR2 SYDVKM. This CDR3 spans 16 amino acids.

V gene TRBV29-1 combines with J gene TRBJ1-2; D ambiguous. CDR1 SQVTM and CDR2 ANQGSEA come from the germline V gene. The V gene lost 4 bases and the J gene lost 9 bases, with 12 bases spanning the gap. The CDR3 is 11 residues long. As DNA, the CDR3 is TGCAGCGTTGTCGCGGGGAAGAGCTACACCTTC. It translates to CSVVAGKSYTF.

The CDR3 region has the DNA TGTGCCAGCTCACCCGATTCGGTGGAGACCCAGTACTTC. Encoded protein: CASSPDSVETQYF. The rearrangement uses TRBV18 and TRBJ2-5; no firm D call. V was trimmed by 3 bases and J by 5 bases, leaving 10 bases between them. Per the germline V gene, CDR1 is KGHSH and CDR2 is LQKENI. The CDR3 is 13 amino acids. Using reference TRBV18 and TRBJ2-5 for the parts outside the CDR3, the full variable domain is NAGVMQNPRHLVRRRGQEARLRCSPMKGHSHVYWYRQLPEEGLKFMVYLQKENIIDESGMPKERFSAEFPKEGPSILRIQQVVRGDSAAYFCASSPDSVETQYFGPGTRLLVL.

This chain joins TRBV7-6 and TRBJ2-5; D may be TRBD2 (5 bases). Germline CDR1 reads SGHVS; CDR2 reads FNYEAQ. The CDR3 spans 15 residues. V lost 2 bases and J lost 4, with 14 bases in between. The CDR3 DNA follows: TGTGCCAGCAGCTTACAAGGACCGGGAAGAGAGACCCAGTACTTC. Protein sequence: CASSLQGPGRETQYF.

The chain combines TRBV28 with TRBJ1-5; 12 bases align to TRBD1. In germline, CDR1 is MDHEN, CDR2 SYDVKM. The V segment lost 3 bases and the J segment 7 bases; nucleotides outside the gene matches: 7. The CDR3 length is 16 residues. The CDR3 sequence: CASSFPRDRGRQPQHF. In DNA form, the CDR3 reads TGTGCCAGCAGTTTTCCCCGGGACAGGGGGCGGCAGCCCCAGCATTTT.

The rearrangement uses TRBV19 and TRBJ2-7; D is ambiguous. There are 14 residues in the CDR3. Germline V gives CDR1 LNHDA, CDR2 SQIVND (reference sequence). The V end lost 5 bases, the J end lost 3 bases, and 14 bases lay between the germline ends. CDR3 protein: CASSSFGRGYEQYF. The CDR3 bases are TGTGCCAGTAGTTCCTTCGGCAGAGGCTACGAGCAGTACTTC.

The chain combines TRBV28 with TRBJ1-1; perhaps TRBD1 as D (5 bases). The CDR3 extends over 13 amino acids. CDR1 and CDR2 (germline): MDHEN, SYDVKM. V was clipped by 6 bases and J by 3 bases, with 11 bases between them. This CDR3 reads CASRSGEYTEAFF. The DNA of the CDR3 is TGTGCCAGCAGGTCGGGGGAGTACACTGAAGCTTTCTTT.

This rearrangement joins TRBV7-8 to TRBJ1-6, with 9 bases fitting TRBD1. V lost 5 bases and J lost 7; bases outside the gene matches: 9. The CDR3 consists of 16 residues. The germline gives CDR1 SGHVS, CDR2 FQNEAQ. CDR3 loop: CASSPQKTGGNSPLHF. CDR3 nucleotide sequence: TGTGCCAGCAGCCCCCAGAAGACAGGGGGGAATTCACCCCTCCACTTT.

This clone was recorded once. J is TRBJ1-5 and V is TRBV4-3; a possible D gene is TRBD1 (5 bases). The CDR3 totals 16 residues. V lost 0 bases, J lost 3 bases, and 12 bases lay in between. Germline assignment: CDR1 LGHNA and CDR2 YSLEER. In nucleotides, the CDR3 is TGCGCCAGCAGCCAAGATAGGTACAGGCCCAATCAGCCCCAGCATTTT. This encodes CASSQDRYRPNQPQHF.

This sequence joins TRBV7-9 and TRBJ1-2, with a weak D call TRBD1 (5 bases). The CDR3 spans 15 residues. V was trimmed by 1 base and J by 4 bases, leaving 13 bases between them. Germline V lookup: CDR1 SEHNR, CDR2 FQNEAQ (reference sequence). The CDR3 nucleotides are TGTGCCAGCAGCTTAGGTCAGGGAACATCCTATGGCTACACCTTC. It is translated as CASSLGQGTSYGYTF.

V and J are TRBV6-5 and TRBJ2-1; 10 positions agree with TRBD1. The V gene end was trimmed by 7 bases and the J gene end by 4 bases; junction bases not matched to a gene: 7. This CDR3 spans 15 amino acids. Per germline, CDR1 MNHEY and CDR2 SVGAGI. CDR3 DNA: TGTGCCAGCACCCGCGGACAGGGGGGATACAATGAGCAGTTCTTC. Its protein is CASTRGQGGYNEQFF.

In DNA, the CDR3 is TGTGCCAGCAGCGTATCTAGACAGGGGGCCCAAGCTTTCTTT. This sequence encodes CASSVSRQGAQAFF. The rearrangement links TRBV5-4 to TRBJ1-1, with 10 bases matching TRBD1. CDR3 length: 14 residues. Germline loops: CDR1 SGHNT, CDR2 YYREEE (reference sequence). V lost 4 bases to trimming and J lost 9 bases; unmatched junction nucleotides: 9.

The gene calls are TRBV27 and TRBJ2-7, with D perhaps being TRBD1 or TRBD2 (5 bases each). V lost 3 bases, J lost 2 bases, and 14 bases lay in between. From germline, CDR1 is MNHEY and CDR2 SMNVEV (reference sequence). The CDR3 consists of 15 residues. This CDR3 is CASSFRSGATYEQYF. CDR3 nucleotides: TGTGCCAGCAGTTTCCGATCCGGGGCCACCTACGAGCAGTACTTC.

The V and J genes are TRBV7-8 and TRBJ2-2; D ambiguous. The V gene's germline CDR1 is SGHVS and CDR2 FQNEAQ. The CDR3 totals 13 residues. Trimming removed 5 bases from V and 6 bases from J, with 10 bases in between. CDR3 nucleotide sequence: TGTGCCAGCAGCGGCCCGAAGGCCGGGGAGCTGTTTTTT. Its translation: CASSGPKAGELFF.

The chain has TRBV18 and TRBJ1-2, with D uncertain. CDR3 length: 16 residues. In germline, CDR1 is KGHSH, CDR2 LQKENI. V was shortened by 0 bases and J by 2 bases, with 13 bases between the two germline ends. CDR3 loop: CASSPPSLDSNYGYTF. CDR3 DNA sequence: TGTGCCAGCTCACCACCCTCTCTGGATTCGAACTATGGCTACACCTTC.

DNA of the CDR3: TGCACCAGCAGCCAAGATGGGTCGCGCACAGATACGCAGTATTTT. Amino acid sequence: CTSSQDGSRTDTQYF. The chain is built from TRBV1 and TRBJ2-3. TRBV1 is annotated as a pseudogene. The CDR3 is made up of 15 amino acids.

V and J are TRBV29-1 and TRBJ2-2, with D uncertain. The V gene's germline CDR1 is SQVTM and CDR2 ANQGSEA. V lost 4 bases, J lost 5 bases, and 20 bases lay in between. CDR3 length: 16 amino acids. The CDR3 region has the DNA TGCAGCGTTGGGAACCTGGGCCCAAAAGGGACCGGGGAGCTGTTTTTT. This encodes CSVGNLGPKGTGELFF.

The chain links TRBV5-1 to TRBJ2-7, with a tentative D call TRBD2 (6 bases). Per germline, CDR1 SGHRS and CDR2 YFSETQ. V gave up 0 bases and J gave up 4 bases, with 14 bases separating them. The CDR3 is 15 residues long. The CDR3 DNA reads as TGCGCCAGCAGCTTGGCCCCGGGACTGGGGTACGAGCAGTACTTC. Its protein is CASSLAPGLGYEQYF. The whole variable domain, filled in from reference TRBV5-1 and TRBJ2-7, reads KAGVTQTPRYLIKTRGQQVTLSCSPISGHRSVSWYQQTPGQGLQFLFEYFSETQRNKGNFPGRFSGRQFSNSRSEMNVSTLELGDSALYLCASSLAPGLGYEQYFGPGTRLTVT.

Only one count was recorded for this clone. V usage is TRBV25-1 and J usage is TRBJ2-7; 8 nucleotides line up with TRBD2. Germline CDR1 and CDR2: MGHDK and SYGVNS. V was clipped by 7 bases and J by 6 bases; unmatched bases: 8. The CDR3 runs 13 residues. In nucleotides, the CDR3 is TGTGCCAGCACTAGCGGGCAAGTTACCGAGCAGTACTTC. Protein sequence: CASTSGQVTEQYF.